This is a list of T cell receptor beta chains from one sample in a study of patients and donors after allogeneic stem cell transplantation. Each CDR3 protein is one row after TCRdb ran MiXCR on the RT-PCR reads. The sample consists of roughly 230,000 distinct CDR3 sequences, approximately 14% of them appearing once. Specimen: blood, either unsorted or a sorted T cell fraction (not recorded which). All receptors come from a human donor who was either an allogeneic HSCT recipient or a stem cell or donor lymphocyte infusion donor (not recorded which). It is not recorded whose cells these are; they may come from a transplant donor. Both conserved end residues are part of each CDR3. D genes are given only for firm matches. Clone size is given for some rows only: seen once, a few or many times, or a class if the clone is expanded.

j_call	clone_size	v_call	d_call	cdr3_nt	cdr3_aa
TRBJ2-5	few	TRBV2	TRBD2	TGTGCCAGCAGAGGGACTAGCGGGTTTGTCGAGACCCAGTACTTC	CASRGTSGFVETQYF
TRBJ1-4	many	TRBV29-1	NA	TGCAGCGTTAGACAGGTTCTGAGCGAAAAACTGTTTTTT	CSVRQVLSEKLFF
TRBJ2-1	NA	TRBV6-1	TRBD2	TGTGCCAGCAGTACTAGCGGGCGCTCCTACAATGAGCAGTTCTTC	CASSTSGRSYNEQFF
TRBJ2-3	many	TRBV10-3	TRBD2	TGTGCCATCAGTGCTAGCGGGGGAGTGGCAGATACGCAGTATTTT	CAISASGGVADTQYF
TRBJ1-4	NA	TRBV7-9	TRBD1	TGTGCCAGCAGCTGGGACAGAAACCATGAAAAACTGTTTTTT	CASSWDRNHEKLFF
TRBJ1-5	NA	TRBV5-1	TRBD1	TGCGCCAGCAGCTGGAACCCGACAGGGGGGACTCAGCCCCCGCATTTT	CASSWNPTGGTQPPHF
TRBJ2-3	NA	TRBV7-8	NA	TGTGCCAGCAGCTTAGGCGGGGAAAGCACAGATACGCAGTATTTT	CASSLGGESTDTQYF
TRBJ2-7	NA	TRBV18	TRBD1	TGTGCCAGCTCACTGGGGAGTGGGACAGGGTCCTACGAGCAGTACTTC	CASSLGSGTGSYEQYF
TRBJ2-7	many	TRBV6-5	NA	TGTGCCAGCAGTTACTCGAGGGGGTACTACGAGCAGTACTTC	CASSYSRGYYEQYF
TRBJ1-2	NA	TRBV6-2/TRBV6-3	TRBD1	TGTGCCAGCCGACAGGGCGGGAGCTACACCTTC	CASRQGGSYTF
TRBJ2-1	few	TRBV7-9	NA	TGTGCCAGCAGCTTCGGCGGGGGCCGTGAGCAGTTCTTC	CASSFGGGREQFF
TRBJ2-7	NA	TRBV7-8	TRBD2	TGTGCCAGCAGCTTGATAGCGGGAGTACGATCCTACGAGCAGTACTTC	CASSLIAGVRSYEQYF
TRBJ2-7	few	TRBV5-1	NA	TGCGCCAGCAGCTCGGGTTCAGGTGTCTACGAGCAGTACTTC	CASSSGSGVYEQYF
TRBJ2-7	many	TRBV6-2/TRBV6-3	TRBD2	TGTGCCAGCAGTGGGGAACTAGCGGGAGCCCCCTACGAGCAGTACTTC	CASSGELAGAPYEQYF
TRBJ2-1	many	TRBV3-1	TRBD2	TGTGCCAGCAGCCAAGATCCGCGAACTAGCGTTGTCCGATTCTCCTACAATGAGCAGTTCTTC	CASSQDPRTSVVRFSYNEQFF
TRBJ2-7	NA	TRBV7-9	TRBD1	TGTGCCAGCAGCTTAGCGTTGGGGACAGGGCGGACCTACGAGCAGTACTTC	CASSLALGTGRTYEQYF
TRBJ2-5	NA	TRBV15	NA	TGTGCCACCAGCAGAGATCGAGACAGACAGACCCAGTACTTC	CATSRDRDRQTQYF
TRBJ2-5	NA	TRBV24-1	NA	TGTGCCACCAGTATGGCTAGCCAAGAGACCCAGTACTTC	CATSMASQETQYF
TRBJ2-1	NA	TRBV20-1	NA	TGCAGTGCTAGTCCCCAACTAGGAAGGGAAAATGAGCAGTTCTTC	CSASPQLGRENEQFF
TRBJ2-7	NA	TRBV10-3	NA	TGTGCCATCAGTGAGGCGGGACGCCATCCCGAGCAGTACTTC	CAISEAGRHPEQYF
TRBJ2-1	NA	TRBV18	TRBD2	TGTGCCAGCTCCCTAAGCCGGGGGACTAGCACCCATGAGCAGTTCTTC	CASSLSRGTSTHEQFF
TRBJ2-2	NA	TRBV18	TRBD2	TGTGCCAGCTCACCGACTAGCGGGAGATCCGGGGAGCTGTTTTTT	CASSPTSGRSGELFF
TRBJ1-1	many	TRBV6-2/TRBV6-3	TRBD1	TGTGCCAGCAGTCGCGGGACAGGGCTCACTGAAGCTTTCTTT	CASSRGTGLTEAFF
TRBJ1-5	NA	TRBV6-1	NA	TGTGCCAGCAGTCCCACCTCGGGACACCTGAATCAGCCCCAGCATTTT	CASSPTSGHLNQPQHF
TRBJ1-5	NA	TRBV23-1	NA	TGCGCCAGCAGTCCCTCCCGGAGAGGGGACCAGCCCCAGCATTTT	CASSPSRRGDQPQHF
TRBJ1-4	many	TRBV7-9	NA	TGTGCCAGCAGCTTAGCCGGAGGGGGAACTGAAAAACTGTTTTTT	CASSLAGGGTEKLFF
TRBJ1-5	many	TRBV27	NA	TGTGCCAGCAGTAACCGGGGGGCAGGGGAGTATCAGCCCCAGCATTTT	CASSNRGAGEYQPQHF
TRBJ2-3	NA	TRBV6-4	TRBD2	TGTGCCAGCAGTCCTAGCGGGGGGAGCACAGATACGCAGTATTTT	CASSPSGGSTDTQYF